This entry describes one T cell receptor (beta chain). The data were taken from a study of identical twins. TCRdb redid the calling of the 5' RACE reads with MiXCR, one entry per CDR3 protein. Among approximately 600,000 distinct CDR3 sequences listed, 9.5% to 10% were seen once. Germline lookup yields CDR1 GTSNPN and CDR2 SVGIG (reference sequence). V was pared by 5 bases and J by 0 bases, with 8 bases between. The CDR3 length is 13 residues. Separately, the same data were catalogued under a study of yellow fever vaccine responses in identical twins. That paper notes: Reportedly, the T cell response mounted by twins to vaccine seemed partly convergent, partly personalized.

The chain employs TRBV30 and TRBJ2-4; D is uncertain. The receptor was derived from a woman younger than 35 in good health. Source material: PBMCs. The DNA for the CDR3 is TGTGCCTGGGAGGTATTAGCCAAAAACATTCAGTACTTC. Encoded protein: CAWEVLAKNIQYF.